This T cell receptor (beta chain) stems from a study of cytomegalovirus exposure and HLA in healthy donors. It was with 60 Vbeta and 13 Jbeta primers that the PCR ran. Sequencing was performed with immunoSEQ multiplex PCR; in TCRdb, only in-frame clones are kept and a portion is missing. The sample includes roughly 87,000 clones, 75% to 85% seen only once; the top ten take roughly 14%. Germline assignment: CDR1 SGHRS and CDR2 YFSETQ. V lost 7 bases, J lost 8 bases, and 9 bases stayed unmatched. The CDR3 contains 14 residues. This clone was counted a single time. The chain uses TRBV5-1 and TRBJ2-1, with 10 bases identical to TRBD1. Sequenced sample: PBMCs. The clonotype originates from a woman in her 40s in good health and CMV-seropositive. The CDR3 spells CASRPGQGFDEQFF. Written as DNA, the CDR3 is TGCGCCAGCCGTCCGGGACAGGGGTTCGATGAGCAGTTCTTC.